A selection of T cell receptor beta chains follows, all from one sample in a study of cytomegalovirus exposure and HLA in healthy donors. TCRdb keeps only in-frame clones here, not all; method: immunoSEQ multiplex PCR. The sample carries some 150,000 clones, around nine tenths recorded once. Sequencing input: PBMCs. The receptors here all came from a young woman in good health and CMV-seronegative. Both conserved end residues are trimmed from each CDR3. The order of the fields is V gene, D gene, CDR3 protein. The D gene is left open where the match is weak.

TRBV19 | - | ASNIRTPPRNTEAF
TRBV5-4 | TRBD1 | ASSPGTGPYNEQF
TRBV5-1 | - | ASSLAGYGSPLH
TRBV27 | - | ASSLSGGGFQPQH
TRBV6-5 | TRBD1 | ASSSLGQGNGYT
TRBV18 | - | ASSNLGAGETQY
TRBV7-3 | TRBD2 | ASSPGASGNYNEQF
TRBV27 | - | ASSLSQGNEQY
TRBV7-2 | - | ASSLVSGYNQPQH
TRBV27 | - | ASSLLDSSYEQY
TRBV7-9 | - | SSDSTGGLETNGYT
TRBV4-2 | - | ASSQTGETQY